This T cell receptor (beta chain) was identified in a study of preoperative IRX-2 immunotherapy in early breast cancer (dated by TCRdb to the late 2010s). The library was made by the immunoSEQ multiplex PCR assay. Sourced from immuneACCESS, this table was stored by TCRdb with only in-frame sequences that have V and J called. A share of the clones is absent; for the studies checked, an unresolved V gene accounts for under half, and the remainder has no known explanation. In this sample the table shows approximately 96,000 clones, roughly 90% of which occur a single time. 2% to 2.5% of the sample goes to the ten largest clones. Worth noting for this clone: It has no known antigen specificity. The input lacks base qualities; no much larger clone sits a single base away.

Interpreted using the paper, the treatment or condition label stands for: preoperative locoregional IRX-2 cytokine immunotherapy. The samples were obtained from a phase Ib study in which preoperative, locoregional IRX-2 cytokine immunotherapy intended to prime immune responses was tested. Patients with early-stage breast cancer who were given IRX-2 before surgery served as donors. V and J lose 5 bases and 5 bases, and a span of 15 bases separates them. The CDR3 runs 14 residues from the cysteine to the phenylalanine. Only the CDR3 portion is preserved as DNA: 42 bases, with reading frame beginning at the first base. Reading the germline V gene gives CDR1 MDHEN and CDR2 SYDVKM.

Here the chain combines TRBV28 and TRBJ1-2; the D gene assignment is ambiguous. The sequencing here drew on tumor tissue, taken after IRX-2 immunotherapy. The receptor was derived from a human donor with breast cancer. For the CDR3, the sequence is CASSPPGRKYGYTF. The base sequence is TGTGCCAGCAGTCCCCCCGGACGCAAGTATGGCTACACCTTC.